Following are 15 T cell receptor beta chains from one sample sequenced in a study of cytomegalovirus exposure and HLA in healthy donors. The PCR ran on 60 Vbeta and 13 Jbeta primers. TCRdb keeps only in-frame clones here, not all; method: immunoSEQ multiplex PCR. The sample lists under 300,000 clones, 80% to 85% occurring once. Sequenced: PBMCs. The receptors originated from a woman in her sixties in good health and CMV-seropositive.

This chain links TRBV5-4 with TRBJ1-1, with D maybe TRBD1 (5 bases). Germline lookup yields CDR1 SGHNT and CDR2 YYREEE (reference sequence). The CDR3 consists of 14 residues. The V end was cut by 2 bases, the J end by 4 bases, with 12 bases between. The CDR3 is CASSFTGESTEAFF. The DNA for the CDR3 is TGTGCCAGCAGCTTTACAGGTGAGAGCACTGAAGCTTTCTTT.

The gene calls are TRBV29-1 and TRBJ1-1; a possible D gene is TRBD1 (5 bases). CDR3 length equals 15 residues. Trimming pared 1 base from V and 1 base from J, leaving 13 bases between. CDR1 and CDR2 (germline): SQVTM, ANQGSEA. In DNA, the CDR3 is TGCAGCGTTGAAGGGGGGGGTCAGGGGAACACTGAAGCTTTCTTT. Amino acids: CSVEGGGQGNTEAFF.

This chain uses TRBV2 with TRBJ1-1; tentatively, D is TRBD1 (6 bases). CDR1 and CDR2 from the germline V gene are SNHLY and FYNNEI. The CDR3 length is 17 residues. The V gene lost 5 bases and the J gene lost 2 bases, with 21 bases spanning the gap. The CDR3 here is CASSFTGIGGPNTEAFF. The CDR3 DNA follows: TGTGCCAGCAGTTTTACAGGGATTGGAGGACCCAACACTGAAGCTTTCTTT. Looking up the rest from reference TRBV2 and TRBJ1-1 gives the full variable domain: EPEVTQTPSHQVTQMGQEVILRCVPISNHLYFYWYRQILGQKVEFLVSFYNNEISEKSEIFDDQFSVERPDGSNFTLKIRSTKLEDSAMYFCASSFTGIGGPNTEAFFGQGTRLTVV.

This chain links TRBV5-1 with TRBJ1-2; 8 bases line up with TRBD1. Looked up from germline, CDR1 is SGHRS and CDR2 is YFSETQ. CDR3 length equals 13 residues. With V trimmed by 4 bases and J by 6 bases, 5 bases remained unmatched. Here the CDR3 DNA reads TGCGCCAGCAGCCTGGACAGGGTCCATGGCTACACCTTC. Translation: CASSLDRVHGYTF.

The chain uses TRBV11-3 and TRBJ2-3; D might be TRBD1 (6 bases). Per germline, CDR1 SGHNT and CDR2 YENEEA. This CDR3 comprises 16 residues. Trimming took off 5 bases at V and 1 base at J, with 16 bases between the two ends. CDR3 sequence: CASSPSWGRGTDTQYF. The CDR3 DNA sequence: TGTGCCAGCAGCCCGAGTTGGGGGCGAGGCACAGATACGCAGTATTTT.

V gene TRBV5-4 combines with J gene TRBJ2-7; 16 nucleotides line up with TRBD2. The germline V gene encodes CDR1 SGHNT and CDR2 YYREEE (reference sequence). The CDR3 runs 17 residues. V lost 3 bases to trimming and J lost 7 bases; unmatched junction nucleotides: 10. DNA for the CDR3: TGTGCCAGCAGCTCACCTGGGACTAGCGGGAGGGCCAGGGAGCAGTACTTC. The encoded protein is CASSSPGTSGRAREQYF.

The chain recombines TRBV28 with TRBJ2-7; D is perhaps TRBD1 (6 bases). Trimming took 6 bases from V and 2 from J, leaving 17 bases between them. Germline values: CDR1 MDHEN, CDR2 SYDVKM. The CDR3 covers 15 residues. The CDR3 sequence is CASRSNTGTPYEQYF. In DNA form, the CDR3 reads TGTGCCAGCAGATCTAACACTGGGACACCCTACGAGCAGTACTTC.

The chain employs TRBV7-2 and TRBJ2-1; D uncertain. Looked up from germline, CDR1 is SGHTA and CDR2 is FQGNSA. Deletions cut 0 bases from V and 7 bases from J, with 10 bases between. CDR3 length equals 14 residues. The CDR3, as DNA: TGTGCCAGCAGCTTAGCGCCTAGAAGGAATGAGCAGTTCTTC. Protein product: CASSLAPRRNEQFF.

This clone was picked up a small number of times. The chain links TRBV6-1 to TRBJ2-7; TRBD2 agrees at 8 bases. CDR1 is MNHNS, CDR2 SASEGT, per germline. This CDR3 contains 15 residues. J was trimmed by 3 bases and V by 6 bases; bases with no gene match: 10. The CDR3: CASSEVRGGLYEQYF. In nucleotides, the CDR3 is TGTGCCAGCAGCGAGGTCCGCGGGGGGCTCTACGAGCAGTACTTC.

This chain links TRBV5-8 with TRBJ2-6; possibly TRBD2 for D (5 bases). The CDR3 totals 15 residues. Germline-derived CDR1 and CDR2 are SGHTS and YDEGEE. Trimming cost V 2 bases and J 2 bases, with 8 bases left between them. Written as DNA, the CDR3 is TGTGCCAGCAGCTTAAGGAGGCCTGGGGCCAACGTCCTGACTTTC. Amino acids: CASSLRRPGANVLTF.

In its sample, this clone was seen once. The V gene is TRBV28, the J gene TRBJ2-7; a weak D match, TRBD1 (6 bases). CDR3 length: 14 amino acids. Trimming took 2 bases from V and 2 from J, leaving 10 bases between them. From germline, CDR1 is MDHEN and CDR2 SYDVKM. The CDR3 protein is CASSLVGGTYEQYF. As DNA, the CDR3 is TGTGCCAGCAGTTTAGTAGGGGGTACCTACGAGCAGTACTTC.

For the CDR3, the DNA is TGTGCCAGCCTCCAGGGACAGGGCCCCTACAATGAGCAGTTCTTC. Protein product: CASLQGQGPYNEQFF. This chain joins TRBV28 and TRBJ2-1, with TRBD1 identical over 9 bases. This CDR3 has 15 amino acids. Looked up from germline, CDR1 is MDHEN and CDR2 is SYDVKM. Trimming at V came to 8 bases and at J to 2 bases, leaving 7 bases not matched to a gene.

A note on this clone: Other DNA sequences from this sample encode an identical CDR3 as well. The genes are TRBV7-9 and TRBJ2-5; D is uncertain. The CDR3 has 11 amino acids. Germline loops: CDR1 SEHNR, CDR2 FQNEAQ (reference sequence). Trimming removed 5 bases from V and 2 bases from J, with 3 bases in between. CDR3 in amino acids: CASSPQETQYF. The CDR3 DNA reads TGTGCCAGCAGCCCTCAAGAGACCCAGTACTTC.

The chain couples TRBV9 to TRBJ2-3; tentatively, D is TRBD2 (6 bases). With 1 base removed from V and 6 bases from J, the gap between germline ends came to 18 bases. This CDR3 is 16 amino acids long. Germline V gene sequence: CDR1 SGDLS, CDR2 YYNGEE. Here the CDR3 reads CASSVSGGTSGDTQYF. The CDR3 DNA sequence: TGTGCCAGCAGCGTATCTGGCGGGACGTCTGGGGATACGCAGTATTTT.

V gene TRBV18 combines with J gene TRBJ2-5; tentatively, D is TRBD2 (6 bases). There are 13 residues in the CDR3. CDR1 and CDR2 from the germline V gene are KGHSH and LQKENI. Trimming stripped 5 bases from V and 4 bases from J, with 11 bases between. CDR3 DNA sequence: TGTGCCAGCTCAGGCGGGGTCGGAGAGACCCAGTACTTC. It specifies CASSGGVGETQYF.